This T cell receptor (beta chain) was found in a study of T cell repertoires in cytomegalovirus infection (dated by TCRdb to about 2019). Context from the whole study: Peptide stimulations targeted recently identified HLA-C-restricted CMV epitopes, whose presentation resists viral immunomodulation, together with well-studied HLA-B-restricted epitopes. Donor HLA type was relevant to the analysis, because carriage of CMV infection together with the matching HLA type was indicated by public TCR beta signatures. Here is what the overall study found, with its caveats: In both this cohort and an independent cohort of over 350 donors, the cumulative frequency of public TCR beta family members distinguished carriers of CMV infection plus the relevant HLA type. The ex vivo response was dominated by HLA-C-restricted CMV-specific TCR beta clonotypes, and the single most frequent clonotype in two of eight donors was supplied by these HLA-C-restricted clonotypes.

TCRdb shows the sequencer as Illumina HiSeq 1500. Using fastp trimming at Q25 and MiXCR clonotype assembly, TCRdb reanalyzed the public sequencing data and kept in-frame beta chains. Entries that share a CDR3 protein sequence are merged under the most common genes and DNA. The sample records about 890,000 distinct CDR3 sequences, approximately 33% of which are singletons. The biggest ten clones account for roughly 12% of the sample. This clonotype was picked up a small number of times. The target of this receptor is not known. Qualities for individual bases were not recorded, and no much larger clone is one base off. V is cut back by 0 bases and J by 5 bases, with 3 bases in the junction unmatched. CDR1 and CDR2 (WSHSY, SAAADI) derive from the germline V gene. From its cysteine to its phenylalanine, the CDR3 spans 15 amino acids. CDR3 DNA only is kept here, 45 bases in frame from base 1. What the treatment or condition label conveys for this sample: in vitro stimulation with specific CMV peptide epitopes to enrich CMV-specific T cells.

The receptor chain draws on TRBV10-2 and TRBJ1-4; 7 bases in between match TRBD1. This TCR derives from a human donor in good health (CMV status not recorded). Some clones in this sample may be carry-over from other donors' samples. This specimen was cultured CD8+ T cells from PBMCs, taken from culture after CMV antigen stimulation. The CDR3 has the sequence CASSESTGANEKLFF. The DNA sequence is given as TGCGCCAGCAGTGAGTCTACAGGGGCCAATGAAAAACTGTTTTTT.